The source of this T cell receptor (beta chain) is a study of blood T cell repertoires in COVID-19. At the level of the study: Acute and convalescent COVID-19 samples came from the United States, Italy and Spain.

CDR1 and CDR2 from the germline V gene are MNHEY and SMNVEV (reference sequence). The germline V and J ends were trimmed by 2 bases and 1 base, with 16 bases remaining between them. The CDR3 is 17 residues long. Repertoires were generated with immunoSEQ multiplex PCR, while TCRdb's copy carries only in-frame clones and drops some. The table lists under 40,000 clones, 75% to 90% of them singletons. Input material: peripheral blood. This receptor was obtained from an elderly woman with active or convalescent COVID-19. This chain uses TRBV27 with TRBJ2-3, with D maybe TRBD2 (7 bases). The CDR3 bases are TGTGCCAGCAGTTTAGGCTTCAGGGGAGGGCGCACAGATACGCAGTATTTT. Translating gives CASSLGFRGGRTDTQYF.